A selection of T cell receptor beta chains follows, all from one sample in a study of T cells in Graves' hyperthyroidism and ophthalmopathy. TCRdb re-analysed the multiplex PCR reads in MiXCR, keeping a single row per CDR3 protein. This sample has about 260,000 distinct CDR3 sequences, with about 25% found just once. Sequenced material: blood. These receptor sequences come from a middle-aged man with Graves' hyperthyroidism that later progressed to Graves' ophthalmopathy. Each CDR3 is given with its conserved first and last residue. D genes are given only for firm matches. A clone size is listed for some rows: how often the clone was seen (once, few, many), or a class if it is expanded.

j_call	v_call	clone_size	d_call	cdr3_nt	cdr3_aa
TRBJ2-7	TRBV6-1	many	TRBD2	TGTGCCACCCGTGGGCTAGCGGGAAACGAGCAGTACTTC	CATRGLAGNEQYF
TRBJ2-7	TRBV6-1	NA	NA	TGTGCCAGCAGTGCGATCGCTGGCGAGCAGTACTTC	CASSAIAGEQYF
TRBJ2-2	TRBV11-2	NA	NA	TGTGCCAGCAGCTACGTCCGCGGGGAGCTGTTTTTT	CASSYVRGELFF
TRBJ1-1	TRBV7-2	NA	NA	TGTGCCAGCAGCTTAACAGCCCAGAACACTGAAGCTTTCTTT	CASSLTAQNTEAFF
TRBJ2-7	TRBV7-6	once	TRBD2	TGTGCCAGCAGCGATATAGAGCGGGAGGGTTACGAGCAGTACTTC	CASSDIEREGYEQYF
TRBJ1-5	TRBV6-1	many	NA	TGTGCCAGCAGTGAACAGGTCTGGGGTAATCAGCCCCAGCATTTT	CASSEQVWGNQPQHF
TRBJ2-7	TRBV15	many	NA	TGTGCCACCAAGTCCGGCCAAACCTACGAGCAGTACTTC	CATKSGQTYEQYF
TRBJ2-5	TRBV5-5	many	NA	TGTGCCGGGGGACCCGGGGCGCAAGAGACCCAGTACTTC	CAGGPGAQETQYF
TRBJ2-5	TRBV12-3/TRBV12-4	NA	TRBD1	TGTGCCAGCAGCACCGGGACAGGGGGAAGAATGGAGACCCAGTACTTC	CASSTGTGGRMETQYF
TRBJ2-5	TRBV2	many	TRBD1	TGTGCCAGCAGCGCCGGGACAGGGGGCCGAGAGACCCAGTACTTC	CASSAGTGGRETQYF
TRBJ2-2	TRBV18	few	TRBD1	TGTGCCAGCTCAACGGGACAGGGGATCGGCACCGGGGAGCTGTTTTTT	CASSTGQGIGTGELFF
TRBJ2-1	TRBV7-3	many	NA	TGTGCCAGCAGTCGTGTCCCTGGGGTAAGCTCCTACAATGAGCAGTTCTTC	CASSRVPGVSSYNEQFF
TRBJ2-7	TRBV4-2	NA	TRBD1	TGTGCCAGCAGCCAAGACCAGGGGACAGGAGGCTACGAGCAGTACTTC	CASSQDQGTGGYEQYF
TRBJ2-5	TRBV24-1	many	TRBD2	TGTGCCACCAGGGCTGGACTAGCGAGGATTAAACAAGAGACCCAGTACTTC	CATRAGLARIKQETQYF
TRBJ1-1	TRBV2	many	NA	TGTGCCAGCAGGGAAGGCAGCATGAACACTGAAGCTTTCTTT	CASREGSMNTEAFF
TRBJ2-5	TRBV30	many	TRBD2	TGTGCCTGGAGTGTACGAGGAGCGGGAGGGTACCAAGAGACCCAGTACTTC	CAWSVRGAGGYQETQYF
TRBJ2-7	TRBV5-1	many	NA	TGCGCCAGCGGCGAGGGGGAAACCTACGAGCAGTACTTC	CASGEGETYEQYF
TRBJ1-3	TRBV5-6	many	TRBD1	TGTGCCAGCAGCCCGGGACAGGCTATCTTCTCTGGAAACACCATATATTTT	CASSPGQAIFSGNTIYF
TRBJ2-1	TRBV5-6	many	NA	TGTGCCAGCAGGTTGTGGGGTGGCCCCTACAATGAGCAGTTCTTC	CASRLWGGPYNEQFF
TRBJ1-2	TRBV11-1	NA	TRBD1	TGTGCCAGCAGCTCTTTGACCGGGACAGGGGTCTATGGCTACACCTTC	CASSSLTGTGVYGYTF
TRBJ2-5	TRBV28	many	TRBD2	TGTGCCAGCAGTCCACTAGCGGGGAGTACCCGGAAAGAGACCCAGTACTTC	CASSPLAGSTRKETQYF
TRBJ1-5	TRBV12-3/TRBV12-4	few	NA	TGTGCCAGCAGTTTACGGGGTTTGAGCAATCAGCCCCAGCATTTT	CASSLRGLSNQPQHF
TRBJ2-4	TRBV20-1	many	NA	TGCAGTGCTAGATTCGCCCGGGACCCAAGCAGGAAAAACATTCAGTACTTC	CSARFARDPSRKNIQYF
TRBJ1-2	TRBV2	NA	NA	TGTGCCAGCAGTCCTCCCCACACCTTC	CASSPPHTF
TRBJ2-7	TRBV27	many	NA	TGTGCCAGCAGTTTGTCTAGCGAGCCGTCGGAGCAGTACTTC	CASSLSSEPSEQYF
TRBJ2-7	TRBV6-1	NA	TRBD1	TGTGCCAGCAGGGGATTGGGACAGCCCACGCAGTACTTC	CASRGLGQPTQYF
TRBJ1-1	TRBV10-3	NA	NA	TGTGCCATCAAACTGACAGGAAACACTGAAGCTTTCTTT	CAIKLTGNTEAFF
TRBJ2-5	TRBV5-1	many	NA	TGCGCCAGCAGCTTGGCCGCCGTTGAAGAGACCCAGTACTTC	CASSLAAVEETQYF
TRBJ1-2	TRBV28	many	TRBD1	TGTGCCAGCAGTTTAGCGACAGGGTTTCGTGGCTACACCTTC	CASSLATGFRGYTF
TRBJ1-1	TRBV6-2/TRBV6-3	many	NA	TGTGCCAGCAGTTATGTATCGGGCTGGGACACTGAAGCTTTCTTT	CASSYVSGWDTEAFF
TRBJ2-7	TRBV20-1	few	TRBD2	TGCAGTGCTAGAGGCGGGGGGACCTACGAGCAGTACTTC	CSARGGGTYEQYF
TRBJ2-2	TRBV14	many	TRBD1	TGTGCCAGCAGCCATCTACCGGGACAGGGGTTCGGGGAGCTGTTTTTT	CASSHLPGQGFGELFF
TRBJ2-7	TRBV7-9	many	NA	TGTGCCAGCAGCGACGAGAGAACTGGCGAGCAGTACTTC	CASSDERTGEQYF
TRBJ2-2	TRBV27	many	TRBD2	TGTGCCAGCAGGCACCCGCTAGCGGCGCCCGGGGAGCTGTTTTTT	CASRHPLAAPGELFF
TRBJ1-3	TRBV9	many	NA	TGTGCCAGCAGTGCCGCGGGATTCTCTGGAAACACCATATATTTT	CASSAAGFSGNTIYF